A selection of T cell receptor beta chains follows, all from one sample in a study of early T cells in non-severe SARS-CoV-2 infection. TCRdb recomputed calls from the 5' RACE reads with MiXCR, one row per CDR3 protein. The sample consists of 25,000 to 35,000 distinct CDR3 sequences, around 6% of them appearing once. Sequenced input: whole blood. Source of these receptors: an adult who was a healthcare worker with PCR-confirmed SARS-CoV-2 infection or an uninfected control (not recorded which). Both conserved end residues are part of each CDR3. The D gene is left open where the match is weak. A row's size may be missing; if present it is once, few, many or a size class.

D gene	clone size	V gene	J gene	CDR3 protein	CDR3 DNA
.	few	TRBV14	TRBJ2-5	CASSQDGGQLRTQYF	TGTGCCAGCAGCCAAGATGGGGGGCAGCTACGGACCCAGTACTTC
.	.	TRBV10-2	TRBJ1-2	CASSEFSSRSFYGYTF	TGCGCCAGCAGTGAGTTCTCATCCAGGAGTTTCTATGGCTACACCTTC
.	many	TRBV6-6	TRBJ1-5	CASSYSPGGGSQPQHF	TGTGCCAGCAGTTACTCTCCAGGTGGGGGATCCCAGCCCCAGCATTTT
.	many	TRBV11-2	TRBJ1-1	CASSSRGQKNTEAFF	TGTGCCAGCAGCTCAAGAGGACAGAAGAACACTGAAGCTTTCTTT
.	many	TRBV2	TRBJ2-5	CASILMGPRETQYF	TGTGCCAGCATACTTATGGGCCCGCGAGAGACCCAGTACTTC
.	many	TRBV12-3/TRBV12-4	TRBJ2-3	CASSLGGQNADTQYF	TGTGCCAGCAGTTTGGGTGGACAGAACGCAGATACGCAGTATTTT
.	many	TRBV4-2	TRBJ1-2	CASSLLPLTGNGYTF	TGTGCCAGCAGCCTCCTCCCACTGACAGGCAATGGCTACACCTTC
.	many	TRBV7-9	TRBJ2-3	CAFQDVDRDTQYF	TGTGCCTTCCAGGACGTAGATCGGGATACGCAGTATTTT
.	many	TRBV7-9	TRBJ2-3	CASSKTVSQGTQYF	TGTGCCAGCAGCAAGACAGTTTCACAGGGTACGCAGTATTTT
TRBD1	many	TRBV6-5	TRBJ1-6	CASSFRGQANNSPLHF	TGTGCCAGCAGTTTCAGGGGACAGGCGAATAATTCACCCCTCCACTTT
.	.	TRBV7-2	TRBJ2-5	CASSLSPDTAWGETQYF	TGTGCCAGCAGCCTGTCCCCCGACACCGCCTGGGGGGAGACCCAGTACTTC
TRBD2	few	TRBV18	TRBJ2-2	CASSPNLLAGANTGELFF	TGTGCCAGCTCACCTAACCTACTAGCGGGAGCGAACACCGGGGAGCTGTTTTTT
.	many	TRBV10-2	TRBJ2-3	CASGPGTDTQYF	TGCGCCAGCGGTCCCGGGACAGATACGCAGTATTTT
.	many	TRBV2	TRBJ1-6	CASLGLYYNSPLHF	TGTGCCAGCTTGGGACTCTACTATAATTCACCCCTCCACTTT
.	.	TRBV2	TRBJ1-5	CASSRVDGKNQPQHF	TGTGCCAGCAGCCGAGTGGATGGGAAAAATCAGCCCCAGCATTTT
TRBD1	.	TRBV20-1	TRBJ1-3	CSASRRGIGNTIYF	TGCAGTGCTAGTCGCAGGGGGATTGGAAACACCATATATTTT
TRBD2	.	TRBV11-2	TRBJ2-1	CASRLRGGPNNEQFF	TGTGCCAGCAGACTTCGGGGGGGGCCAAACAATGAGCAGTTCTTC
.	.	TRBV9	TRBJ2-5	CASSGLLETQYF	TGTGCCAGCAGCGGACTACTGGAGACCCAGTACTTC
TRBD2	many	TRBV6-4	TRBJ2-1	CASSDGTSSYNEQFF	TGTGCCAGCAGTGACGGGACTAGCTCCTACAATGAGCAGTTCTTC
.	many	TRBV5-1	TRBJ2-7	CASSLYGEPSYEQYF	TGCGCCAGCAGCTTGTACGGGGAACCCTCCTACGAGCAGTACTTC
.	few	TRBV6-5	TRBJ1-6	CASSYSITGVKNSPLHF	TGTGCCAGCAGTTACTCGATTACGGGGGTAAAGAATTCACCCCTCCACTTT
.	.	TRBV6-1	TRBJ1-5	CASSVRFYQPQHF	TGTGCCAGCAGTGTGAGATTTTATCAGCCCCAGCATTTT
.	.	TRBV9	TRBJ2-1	CASSSEPVGNEQFF	TGTGCCAGCAGCTCCGAGCCAGTGGGGAATGAGCAGTTCTTC
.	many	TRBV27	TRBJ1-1	CASSVRGRDTEAFF	TGTGCCAGCAGTGTCAGGGGAAGGGACACTGAAGCTTTCTTT
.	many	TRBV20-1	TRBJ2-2	CSARGGKGQWELFF	TGCAGTGCTAGAGGGGGGAAGGGGCAGTGGGAGCTGTTTTTT
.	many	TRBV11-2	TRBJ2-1	CASSRGPPGNEQFF	TGTGCCAGCAGCCGCGGCCCACCCGGGAATGAGCAGTTCTTC
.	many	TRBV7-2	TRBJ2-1	CASSLRDWYNEQFF	TGTGCCAGCAGCCTCCGGGACTGGTACAATGAGCAGTTCTTC
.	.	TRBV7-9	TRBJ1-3	CASSLGPPRASGNTIYF	TGTGCCAGCAGCTTAGGCCCCCCCCGAGCCTCTGGAAACACCATATATTTT
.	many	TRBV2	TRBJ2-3	CASRRGSTDTQYF	TGTGCCAGCAGGAGGGGGAGCACAGATACGCAGTATTTT
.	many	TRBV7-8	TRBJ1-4	CASSRTVVTNEKLFF	TGTGCCAGCAGCCGGACAGTAGTTACTAATGAAAAACTGTTTTTT
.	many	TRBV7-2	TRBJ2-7	CASSVPLSKGPYEQYF	TGTGCCAGCAGCGTCCCGCTGTCGAAAGGCCCCTACGAGCAGTACTTC
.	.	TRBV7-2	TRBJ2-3	CATTPASTDTQYF	TGTGCAACCACTCCCGCTAGCACAGATACGCAGTATTTT
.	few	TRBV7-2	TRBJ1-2	CVSSRDTLEVNYGYTF	TGTGTCAGCAGCAGGGACACCCTGGAGGTCAACTATGGCTACACCTTC
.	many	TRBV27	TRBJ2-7	CASSLGMRTEQYF	TGTGCCAGCAGTTTAGGGATGCGTACCGAGCAGTACTTC
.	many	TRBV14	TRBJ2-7	CASRPMASYEQYF	TGTGCCAGCAGACCGATGGCCTCCTACGAGCAGTACTTC
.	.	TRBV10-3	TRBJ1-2	CAISPEGIHGYTF	TGTGCCATCAGCCCCGAGGGGATCCATGGCTACACCTTC
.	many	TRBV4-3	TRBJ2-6	CASSQVLSGANVLTF	TGCGCCAGCAGCCAAGTGCTCTCTGGGGCCAACGTCCTGACTTTC
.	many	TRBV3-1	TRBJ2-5	CASSQEMARAGETQYF	TGTGCCAGCAGCCAAGAAATGGCCAGGGCGGGCGAGACCCAGTACTTC
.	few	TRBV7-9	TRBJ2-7	CASSPGQSEQYF	TGTGCCAGCAGCCCCGGACAGAGCGAGCAGTACTTC
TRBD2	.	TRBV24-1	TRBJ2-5	CATSDPLAEQETQYF	TGTGCCACCAGTGATCCTCTAGCGGAGCAAGAGACCCAGTACTTC
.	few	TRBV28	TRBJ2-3	CASSGALGDTQYF	TGTGCCAGCAGTGGGGCGCTAGGAGATACGCAGTATTTT
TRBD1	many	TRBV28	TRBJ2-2	CASSLDRGPGGELFF	TGTGCCAGCAGCCTCGACAGGGGGCCTGGCGGGGAGCTGTTTTTT
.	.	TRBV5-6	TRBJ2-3	CASSQSPALPDTQYF	TGTGCCAGCAGCCAAAGTCCCGCCCTTCCAGATACGCAGTATTTT
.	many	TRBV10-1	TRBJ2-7	CARRDGSYEQYF	TGCGCCAGAAGGGACGGCTCCTACGAGCAGTACTTC
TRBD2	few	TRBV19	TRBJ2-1	CASSTSGGKYDEQFF	TGTGCCAGTTCTACTAGCGGGGGGAAGTACGATGAGCAGTTCTTC
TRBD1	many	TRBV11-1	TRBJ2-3	CASSDRDRSTDTQYF	TGTGCCAGCAGCGACCGGGACAGGAGCACAGATACGCAGTATTTT
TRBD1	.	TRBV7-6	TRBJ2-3	CASSPGQGTTDTQYF	TGTGCCAGCAGCCCCGGACAGGGTACCACAGATACGCAGTATTTT